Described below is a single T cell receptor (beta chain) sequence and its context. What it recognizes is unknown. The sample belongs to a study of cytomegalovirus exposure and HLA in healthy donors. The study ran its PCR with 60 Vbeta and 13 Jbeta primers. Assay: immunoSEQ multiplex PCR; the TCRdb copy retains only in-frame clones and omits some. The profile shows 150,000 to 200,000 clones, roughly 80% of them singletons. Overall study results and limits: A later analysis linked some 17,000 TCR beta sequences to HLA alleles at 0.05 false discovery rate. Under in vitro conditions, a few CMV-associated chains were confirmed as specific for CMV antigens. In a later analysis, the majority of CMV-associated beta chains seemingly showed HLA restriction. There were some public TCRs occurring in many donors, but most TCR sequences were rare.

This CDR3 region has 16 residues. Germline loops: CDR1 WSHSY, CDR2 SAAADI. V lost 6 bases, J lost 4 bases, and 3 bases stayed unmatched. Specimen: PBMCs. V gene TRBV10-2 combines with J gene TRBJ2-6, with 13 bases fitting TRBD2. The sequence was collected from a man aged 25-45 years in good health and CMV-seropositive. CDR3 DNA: TGCGCCAGCAGACTAGCGGGGGGGCCCGGGGCCAACGTCCTGACTTTC. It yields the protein CASRLAGGPGANVLTF.